The 29 T cell receptor beta chains listed next were all sequenced from one sample in a study of neoadjuvant nivolumab and ipilimumab in lung cancer. Profiled with immunoSEQ multiplex PCR; TCRdb holds only in-frame clones, not every one. The sample lists roughly 20,000 clones; 82% were seen once. The material was peripheral blood, obtained before neoadjuvant nivolumab, alone or with ipilimumab. The receptors originated from an adult with non-small cell lung cancer.

This chain uses TRBV7-2 with TRBJ2-1; 7 bases fit TRBD1. V shed 0 bases and J 6 bases; nucleotides not matched to a gene: 17. CDR3 length: 19 residues. The germline V gene encodes CDR1 SGHTA and CDR2 FQGNSA. The CDR3 DNA follows: TGTGCCAGCAGCTTAGCGCTTAGGAAAGGGGGCGTCGAAGGCAATGAGCAGTTCTTC. Amino acid sequence: CASSLALRKGGVEGNEQFF.

As to this clone: At one of its ends the junction is not consistent with the germline gene, which may arise from a read error. The gene calls are TRBV7-7 and TRBJ2-5; tentative D call: TRBD1 (6 bases). Germline loops: CDR1 SSHAT, CDR2 FNYEAQ (reference sequence). The CDR3 runs to 14 residues. Here the CDR3 reads CASSLSRQGQTQYF. In nucleotides, the CDR3 is TGTGCTAGCAGCTTATCCCGGCAGGGGCAGACCCAGTACTTC.

The rearrangement joins TRBV18 to TRBJ2-3, with D uncertain. With 1 base removed from V and 2 bases from J, the gap between germline ends came to 7 bases. Germline V gene lookup returns CDR1 KGHSH and CDR2 LQKENI. The CDR3 totals 14 residues. CDR3 in amino acids: CASSPQGTTDTQYF. For the CDR3, the DNA is TGTGCCAGCTCACCACAGGGAACCACAGATACGCAGTATTTT.

The chain is built from TRBV7-8 and TRBJ2-5; possible D gene TRBD1, 5 bases. With 3 bases removed from V and 1 base from J, the gap between germline ends came to 6 bases. The CDR3 is made up of 13 amino acids. CDR1 and CDR2 from the germline V gene are SGHVS and FQNEAQ. Here the CDR3 reads CASSLGLQETQYF. DNA for the CDR3: TGTGCCAGCAGCTTGGGGCTCCAAGAGACCCAGTACTTC.

The chain's CDR3 is CASSNSGRVYEQYF. CDR3 sequence (DNA): TGTGCCAGCAGCAATAGCGGGAGGGTTTACGAGCAGTACTTC. This chain joins TRBV14 and TRBJ2-7; TRBD2 aligns across 11 bases. Germline trimming cut 5 bases from V and 4 bases from J; bases unmatched to any gene: 4. The CDR3 has 14 amino acids. The germline V gene encodes CDR1 SGHDN and CDR2 FVKESK.

CDR3 loop: CASSYSDRGRDYGYTF. The CDR3 DNA reads as TGTGCCAGCAGTTACTCCGACAGGGGGCGCGACTATGGCTACACCTTC. V is TRBV6-5 and J is TRBJ1-2; 10 bases agree with TRBD1. Germline V gene lookup returns CDR1 MNHEY and CDR2 SVGAGI. V shed 0 bases, J shed 3 bases, and the junction held 4 bases outside the gene matches. This CDR3 is built from 16 residues.

The rearrangement links TRBV29-1 to TRBJ2-1; 10 nucleotides match TRBD1. V lost 3 bases to trimming and J lost 5 bases; unmatched junction nucleotides: 10. The CDR3 totals 16 residues. Germline values: CDR1 SQVTM, CDR2 ANQGSEA. CDR3 in amino acids: CSVDLMGTGDHNEQFF. In DNA, the CDR3 is TGCAGCGTTGACCTGATGGGGACAGGGGACCACAATGAGCAGTTCTTC.

This clone was seen just once. The chain uses TRBV30 and TRBJ1-4; D is undetermined. Germline CDR1 GTSNPN, CDR2 SVGIG (reference sequence). The CDR3 has 13 residues. Trimming removed 1 base from V and 0 bases from J, with 3 bases in between. Here the CDR3 DNA reads TGTGCCTGGAGTGCTGCAACTAATGAAAAACTGTTTTTT. It specifies CAWSAATNEKLFF.

The chain has TRBV19 and TRBJ2-1, with 14 bases fitting TRBD2. V was clipped by 4 bases and J by 9 bases; unmatched bases: 5. The germline V gene encodes CDR1 LNHDA and CDR2 SQIVND (reference sequence). This CDR3 comprises 15 residues. The CDR3 region is CASSKGLAGVPEQFF. CDR3 coding DNA: TGTGCCAGTAGTAAGGGACTAGCGGGAGTTCCTGAGCAGTTCTTC.

V and J are TRBV7-3 and TRBJ1-1; 8 bases are a match to TRBD1. Trimming removed 5 bases from V and 3 bases from J; junction bases left unmatched: 5. In germline, CDR1 is SGHTA, CDR2 FQGTGA. The CDR3 sequence is 14 residues long. DNA of the CDR3: TGTGCCAGCAGCCTGACAGGGGCGGACACTGAAGCTTTCTTT. This gives the protein CASSLTGADTEAFF.

The chain is built from TRBV7-2 and TRBJ2-1; the D is unclear. Looked up from germline, CDR1 is SGHTA and CDR2 is FQGNSA. This CDR3 has 15 amino acids. The germline V and J ends were trimmed by 1 base and 4 bases, with 11 bases remaining between them. DNA of the CDR3: TGTGCCAGCAGCTTAGAGGGCCAGTTGTACAATGAGCAGTTCTTC. Its translation is CASSLEGQLYNEQFF.

The chain has TRBV4-1 and TRBJ2-2; D possibly uses TRBD1 or TRBD2 (5 bases each). Germline V gene sequence: CDR1 MGHRA, CDR2 YSYEKL. CDR3 length: 14 amino acids. V lost 4 bases to trimming and J lost 5 bases, with 11 bases between them. The CDR3 DNA sequence: TGCGCCAGCAGCCGGGGGAGTGGAACCGGGGAGCTGTTTTTT. The encoded protein is CASSRGSGTGELFF.

This sequence joins TRBV27 and TRBJ1-2; the match to TRBD1 covers 8 bases. In germline, CDR1 is MNHEY, CDR2 SMNVEV (reference sequence). V lost 7 bases to trimming and J lost 2 bases; unmatched junction nucleotides: 3. CDR3 length: 13 residues. CDR3 in DNA: TGTGCCAGCATGGGACAGGACAACTATGGCTACACCTTC. The encoded protein is CASMGQDNYGYTF.

This clone was picked up one time. The chain combines TRBV9 with TRBJ1-4, with D unclear. Per the germline V gene, CDR1 is SGDLS and CDR2 is YYNGEE. This CDR3 is 13 amino acids long. V was trimmed by 0 bases and J by 3 bases, leaving 3 bases between them. The CDR3 here is CASSVVPNEKLFF. Here the CDR3 DNA reads TGTGCCAGCAGCGTAGTACCTAATGAAAAACTGTTTTTT.

The V call is TRBV5-5, the J call TRBJ1-1, with D tentatively TRBD1 (5 bases). Germline CDR1 and CDR2: SGHKS and YYEKEE (reference sequence). CDR3 length: 13 amino acids. V was shortened by 2 bases and J by 8 bases, with 13 bases between the two germline ends. The CDR3 loop reads CASSFGSNREAFF. CDR3 nucleotide sequence: TGTGCCAGCAGCTTTGGGTCCAACAGGGAAGCTTTCTTT. Drawing the rest from reference TRBV5-5 and TRBJ1-1, the complete variable domain is DAGVTQSPTHLIKTRGQQVTLRCSPISGHKSVSWYQQVLGQGPQFIFQYYEKEERGRGNFPDRFSARQFPNYSSELNVNALLLGDSALYLCASSFGSNREAFFGQGTRLTVV.

This chain connects TRBV11-3 to TRBJ1-3; D unresolved. The CDR3 has 15 residues. V lost 5 bases and J 0 bases, leaving 11 bases between the germline ends. Germline loops: CDR1 SGHNT, CDR2 YENEEA. For the CDR3, the DNA is TGTGCCAGCAGCCCGGATACTCTCTCTGGAAACACCATATATTTT. This gives the protein CASSPDTLSGNTIYF.

The V and J genes are TRBV29-1 and TRBJ2-2, with TRBD1 matching 7 bases. The CDR3 has 14 residues. Germline CDR1 and CDR2: SQVTM and ANQGSEA. The J segment lost 0 bases and the V segment lost 7 bases, leaving 5 bases of the junction unmatched. CDR3 region: CSAGQASNTGELFF. CDR3 sequence (DNA): TGCAGCGCCGGACAGGCTTCGAACACCGGGGAGCTGTTTTTT.

The V and J genes are TRBV29-1 and TRBJ2-5, with D unresolved. The CDR3 contains 11 residues. Deletions cut 6 bases from V and 1 base from J, with 6 bases between. Germline V gene lookup returns CDR1 SQVTM and CDR2 ANQGSEA. The DNA for the CDR3 is TGCAGCGTGGCGGTCCAAGAGACCCAGTACTTC. It yields the protein CSVAVQETQYF.

On this clone itself: Other DNA variants within this sample encode the same CDR3. J is TRBJ1-2 and V is TRBV15; TRBD1 is a possible D gene (5 bases). The CDR3 is made up of 13 amino acids. Per the germline V gene, CDR1 is LNHNV and CDR2 is YYDKDF (reference sequence). V gave up 0 bases and J gave up 6 bases, with 8 bases separating them. The CDR3 loop reads CATSREEGDGYTF. DNA of the CDR3: TGTGCCACCAGCAGAGAGGAAGGGGATGGCTACACCTTC.

The chain carries TRBV7-9 and TRBJ2-7; weak D call: TRBD2 (5 bases). The CDR3 is made up of 14 amino acids. The V end was cut by 1 base, the J end by 6 bases, with 13 bases between. Germline V lookup: CDR1 SEHNR, CDR2 FQNEAQ (reference sequence). The CDR3, as DNA: TGTGCCAGCAGCTTAGAGGCTAGCTTCGGCGAGCAGTACTTC. This translates into CASSLEASFGEQYF.

This chain links TRBV7-2 with TRBJ1-2, with a possible D match to TRBD1 (6 bases). Germline-derived CDR1 and CDR2 are SGHTA and FQGNSA. There are 13 residues in the CDR3. The V gene lost 0 bases and the J gene lost 8 bases, with 10 bases spanning the gap. Written as DNA, the CDR3 is TGTGCCAGCAGCTTAGCCGACAGGCGAGGCTACACCTTC. It is translated as CASSLADRRGYTF.

The chain has TRBV7-9 and TRBJ2-3; no clear D gene. This CDR3 region has 18 residues. Trimming shortened V by 1 base and J by 1 base, and 18 bases separated the two germline ends. The V gene's germline CDR1 is SEHNR and CDR2 FQNEAQ (reference sequence). The CDR3 sequence is CASSLGTSTFVRTDTQYF. The CDR3 region has the DNA TGTGCCAGCAGCTTAGGCACGTCGACATTCGTTCGCACAGATACGCAGTATTTT.

This clone was seen just once. The chain's CDR3 is CASSVAGGNTEAFF. CDR3 coding DNA: TGTGCCAGCAGCGTTGCGGGGGGGAACACTGAAGCTTTCTTT. J is TRBJ1-1 and V is TRBV5-4; D perhaps matches TRBD1 (5 bases). V lost 4 bases and J lost 1, with 11 bases in between. This CDR3 has 14 amino acids. Looked up from germline, CDR1 is SGHNT and CDR2 is YYREEE (reference sequence).

The CDR3 loop is CASSLNRGRLNEQYF. The DNA for the CDR3 is TGTGCCAGCTCACTTAACAGGGGGCGTTTAAACGAGCAGTACTTC. This chain uses TRBV18 with TRBJ2-7; TRBD1 agrees at 9 bases. Germline-derived CDR1 and CDR2 are KGHSH and LQKENI. CDR3 length equals 15 residues. The junction had 9 bases not matched to a gene; V was cut back by 4 bases and J by 5 bases.

The chain combines TRBV7-2 with TRBJ2-5; 12 bases line up with TRBD2. V was clipped by 1 base and J by 6 bases; unmatched bases: 9. The CDR3 sequence is 17 residues long. CDR1 and CDR2 (germline): SGHTA, FQGNSA. The CDR3 here is CASSLVSSGGDRKTQYF. Written as DNA, the CDR3 is TGTGCCAGCAGCTTAGTATCTAGCGGGGGGGATAGAAAGACCCAGTACTTC.

The CDR3 loop is CASSSHGAPGNEQFF. The CDR3 DNA follows: TGTGCCAGCAGCTCCCACGGGGCCCCGGGCAATGAGCAGTTCTTC. V usage is TRBV7-2 and J usage is TRBJ2-1, with D perhaps assigned TRBD1 or TRBD2 (5 bases each). V lost 4 bases, J lost 6 bases, and 16 bases lay in between. The CDR3 runs to 15 residues. The germline V gene encodes CDR1 SGHTA and CDR2 FQGNSA.

V usage is TRBV11-2 and J usage is TRBJ2-3; 7 bases align to TRBD2. Germline CDR1 SGHAT, CDR2 FQNNGV. V trimming: 1 base; J trimming: 3 bases; junction bases outside the gene matches: 4. The CDR3 has 15 amino acids. The CDR3, as DNA: TGTGCCAGCAGCTTAGTGGGAGGGGCGACAGATACGCAGTATTTT. As protein: CASSLVGGATDTQYF.

The table lists this clone with a count of one. This chain uses TRBV29-1 with TRBJ2-6; tentative D call: TRBD1 (6 bases). With 6 bases removed from V and 12 bases from J, the gap between germline ends came to 15 bases. CDR3 length: 12 residues. Germline V CDR1 and CDR2: SQVTM, ANQGSEA. The CDR3 sequence is CSVPGALCVLTF. For the CDR3, the DNA is TGCAGCGTCCCAGGGGCCCTGTGCGTCCTGACTTTC.

The CDR3, as DNA: TGTGCCAGCAGCCCAGGGACGAGGGAAAATCAGCCCCAGCATTTT. Translating gives CASSPGTRENQPQHF. The chain links TRBV7-2 to TRBJ1-5, with a possible D match to TRBD1 (5 bases). Germline CDR1 reads SGHTA; CDR2 reads FQGNSA. The CDR3 extends over 15 amino acids. V lost 5 bases and J lost 4, with 15 bases in between.